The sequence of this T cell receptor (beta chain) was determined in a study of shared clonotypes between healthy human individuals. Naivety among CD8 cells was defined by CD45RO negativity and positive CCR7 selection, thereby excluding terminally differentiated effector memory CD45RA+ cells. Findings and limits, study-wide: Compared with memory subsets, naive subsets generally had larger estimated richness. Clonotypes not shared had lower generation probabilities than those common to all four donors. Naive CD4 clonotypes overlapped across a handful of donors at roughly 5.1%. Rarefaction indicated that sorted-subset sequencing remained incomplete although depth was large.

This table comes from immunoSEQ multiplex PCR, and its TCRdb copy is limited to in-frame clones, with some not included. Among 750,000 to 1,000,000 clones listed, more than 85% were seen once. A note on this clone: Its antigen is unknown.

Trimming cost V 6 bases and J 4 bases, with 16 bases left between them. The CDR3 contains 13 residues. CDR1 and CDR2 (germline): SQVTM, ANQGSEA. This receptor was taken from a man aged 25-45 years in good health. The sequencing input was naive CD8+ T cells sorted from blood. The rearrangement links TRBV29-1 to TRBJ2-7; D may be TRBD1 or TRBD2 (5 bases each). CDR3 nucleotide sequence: TGCAGCGTCGAGGGGCTAGGGATTTACGAGCAGTACTTC. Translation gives CSVEGLGIYEQYF.